This TCR beta chain was observed in a study of identical twins. Unique molecular identifiers were present on the cDNA, which also gained a universal primer site by template switching. In TCRdb, the 5' RACE reads were re-called with MiXCR into one record per CDR3 protein. The sample lists 500,000 to 650,000 distinct CDR3 sequences; about 20% were seen once. Germline assignment: CDR1 KGHSH and CDR2 LQKENI. This CDR3 is 14 amino acids long. V lost 5 bases, J lost 6 bases, and 4 bases stayed unmatched. These data were also filed under a second study, of yellow fever vaccine responses in identical twins.

The chain joins TRBV18 to TRBJ1-6, with 7 bases matching TRBD1. Specimen: CD4+ T cells sorted from blood. The TCR comes from a woman under 30 in good health. The CDR3 spells CASSVQGPNSPLHF. The CDR3 bases are TGTGCCAGCTCAGTACAGGGGCCTAATTCACCCCTCCACTTT. The full variable domain, in which reference TRBV18 and TRBJ1-6 provide the parts outside the CDR3, is NAGVMQNPRHLVRRRGQEARLRCSPMKGHSHVYWYRQLPEEGLKFMVYLQKENIIDESGMPKERFSAEFPKEGPSILRIQQVVRGDSAAYFCASSVQGPNSPLHFGNGTRLTVT.